The sequence of this TCR beta chain was determined in a study of cytomegalovirus exposure and HLA in healthy donors. At the level of the study: The 120 or so validation repertoires used a platform that matched the one used for the approximately 610 first-cohort repertoires, as a later analysis reported.

Sequenced by immunoSEQ multiplex PCR; TCRdb stores in-frame clones only, minus some. In the table there are tens of thousands of clones, approximately 91% of which are singletons. In the case of this clone: Its antigen is not known.

Notes on the study in general: Across donors, most TCRs were seen rarely, yet some public ones were widespread.

Trimming removed 3 bases from V and 4 bases from J; junction bases left unmatched: 6. The CDR3 totals 15 residues. Germline CDR1 and CDR2: SGHRS and YFSETQ. This receptor was identified in a man aged 18 to 30 in good health and CMV-seronegative. The rearrangement uses TRBV5-1 and TRBJ2-2; 7 bases fit TRBD1. Sequenced input: PBMCs. The DNA of the CDR3 is TGCGCCAGCAGCTCCCGGGACAGATTCACCGGGGAGCTGTTTTTT. It translates to CASSSRDRFTGELFF.